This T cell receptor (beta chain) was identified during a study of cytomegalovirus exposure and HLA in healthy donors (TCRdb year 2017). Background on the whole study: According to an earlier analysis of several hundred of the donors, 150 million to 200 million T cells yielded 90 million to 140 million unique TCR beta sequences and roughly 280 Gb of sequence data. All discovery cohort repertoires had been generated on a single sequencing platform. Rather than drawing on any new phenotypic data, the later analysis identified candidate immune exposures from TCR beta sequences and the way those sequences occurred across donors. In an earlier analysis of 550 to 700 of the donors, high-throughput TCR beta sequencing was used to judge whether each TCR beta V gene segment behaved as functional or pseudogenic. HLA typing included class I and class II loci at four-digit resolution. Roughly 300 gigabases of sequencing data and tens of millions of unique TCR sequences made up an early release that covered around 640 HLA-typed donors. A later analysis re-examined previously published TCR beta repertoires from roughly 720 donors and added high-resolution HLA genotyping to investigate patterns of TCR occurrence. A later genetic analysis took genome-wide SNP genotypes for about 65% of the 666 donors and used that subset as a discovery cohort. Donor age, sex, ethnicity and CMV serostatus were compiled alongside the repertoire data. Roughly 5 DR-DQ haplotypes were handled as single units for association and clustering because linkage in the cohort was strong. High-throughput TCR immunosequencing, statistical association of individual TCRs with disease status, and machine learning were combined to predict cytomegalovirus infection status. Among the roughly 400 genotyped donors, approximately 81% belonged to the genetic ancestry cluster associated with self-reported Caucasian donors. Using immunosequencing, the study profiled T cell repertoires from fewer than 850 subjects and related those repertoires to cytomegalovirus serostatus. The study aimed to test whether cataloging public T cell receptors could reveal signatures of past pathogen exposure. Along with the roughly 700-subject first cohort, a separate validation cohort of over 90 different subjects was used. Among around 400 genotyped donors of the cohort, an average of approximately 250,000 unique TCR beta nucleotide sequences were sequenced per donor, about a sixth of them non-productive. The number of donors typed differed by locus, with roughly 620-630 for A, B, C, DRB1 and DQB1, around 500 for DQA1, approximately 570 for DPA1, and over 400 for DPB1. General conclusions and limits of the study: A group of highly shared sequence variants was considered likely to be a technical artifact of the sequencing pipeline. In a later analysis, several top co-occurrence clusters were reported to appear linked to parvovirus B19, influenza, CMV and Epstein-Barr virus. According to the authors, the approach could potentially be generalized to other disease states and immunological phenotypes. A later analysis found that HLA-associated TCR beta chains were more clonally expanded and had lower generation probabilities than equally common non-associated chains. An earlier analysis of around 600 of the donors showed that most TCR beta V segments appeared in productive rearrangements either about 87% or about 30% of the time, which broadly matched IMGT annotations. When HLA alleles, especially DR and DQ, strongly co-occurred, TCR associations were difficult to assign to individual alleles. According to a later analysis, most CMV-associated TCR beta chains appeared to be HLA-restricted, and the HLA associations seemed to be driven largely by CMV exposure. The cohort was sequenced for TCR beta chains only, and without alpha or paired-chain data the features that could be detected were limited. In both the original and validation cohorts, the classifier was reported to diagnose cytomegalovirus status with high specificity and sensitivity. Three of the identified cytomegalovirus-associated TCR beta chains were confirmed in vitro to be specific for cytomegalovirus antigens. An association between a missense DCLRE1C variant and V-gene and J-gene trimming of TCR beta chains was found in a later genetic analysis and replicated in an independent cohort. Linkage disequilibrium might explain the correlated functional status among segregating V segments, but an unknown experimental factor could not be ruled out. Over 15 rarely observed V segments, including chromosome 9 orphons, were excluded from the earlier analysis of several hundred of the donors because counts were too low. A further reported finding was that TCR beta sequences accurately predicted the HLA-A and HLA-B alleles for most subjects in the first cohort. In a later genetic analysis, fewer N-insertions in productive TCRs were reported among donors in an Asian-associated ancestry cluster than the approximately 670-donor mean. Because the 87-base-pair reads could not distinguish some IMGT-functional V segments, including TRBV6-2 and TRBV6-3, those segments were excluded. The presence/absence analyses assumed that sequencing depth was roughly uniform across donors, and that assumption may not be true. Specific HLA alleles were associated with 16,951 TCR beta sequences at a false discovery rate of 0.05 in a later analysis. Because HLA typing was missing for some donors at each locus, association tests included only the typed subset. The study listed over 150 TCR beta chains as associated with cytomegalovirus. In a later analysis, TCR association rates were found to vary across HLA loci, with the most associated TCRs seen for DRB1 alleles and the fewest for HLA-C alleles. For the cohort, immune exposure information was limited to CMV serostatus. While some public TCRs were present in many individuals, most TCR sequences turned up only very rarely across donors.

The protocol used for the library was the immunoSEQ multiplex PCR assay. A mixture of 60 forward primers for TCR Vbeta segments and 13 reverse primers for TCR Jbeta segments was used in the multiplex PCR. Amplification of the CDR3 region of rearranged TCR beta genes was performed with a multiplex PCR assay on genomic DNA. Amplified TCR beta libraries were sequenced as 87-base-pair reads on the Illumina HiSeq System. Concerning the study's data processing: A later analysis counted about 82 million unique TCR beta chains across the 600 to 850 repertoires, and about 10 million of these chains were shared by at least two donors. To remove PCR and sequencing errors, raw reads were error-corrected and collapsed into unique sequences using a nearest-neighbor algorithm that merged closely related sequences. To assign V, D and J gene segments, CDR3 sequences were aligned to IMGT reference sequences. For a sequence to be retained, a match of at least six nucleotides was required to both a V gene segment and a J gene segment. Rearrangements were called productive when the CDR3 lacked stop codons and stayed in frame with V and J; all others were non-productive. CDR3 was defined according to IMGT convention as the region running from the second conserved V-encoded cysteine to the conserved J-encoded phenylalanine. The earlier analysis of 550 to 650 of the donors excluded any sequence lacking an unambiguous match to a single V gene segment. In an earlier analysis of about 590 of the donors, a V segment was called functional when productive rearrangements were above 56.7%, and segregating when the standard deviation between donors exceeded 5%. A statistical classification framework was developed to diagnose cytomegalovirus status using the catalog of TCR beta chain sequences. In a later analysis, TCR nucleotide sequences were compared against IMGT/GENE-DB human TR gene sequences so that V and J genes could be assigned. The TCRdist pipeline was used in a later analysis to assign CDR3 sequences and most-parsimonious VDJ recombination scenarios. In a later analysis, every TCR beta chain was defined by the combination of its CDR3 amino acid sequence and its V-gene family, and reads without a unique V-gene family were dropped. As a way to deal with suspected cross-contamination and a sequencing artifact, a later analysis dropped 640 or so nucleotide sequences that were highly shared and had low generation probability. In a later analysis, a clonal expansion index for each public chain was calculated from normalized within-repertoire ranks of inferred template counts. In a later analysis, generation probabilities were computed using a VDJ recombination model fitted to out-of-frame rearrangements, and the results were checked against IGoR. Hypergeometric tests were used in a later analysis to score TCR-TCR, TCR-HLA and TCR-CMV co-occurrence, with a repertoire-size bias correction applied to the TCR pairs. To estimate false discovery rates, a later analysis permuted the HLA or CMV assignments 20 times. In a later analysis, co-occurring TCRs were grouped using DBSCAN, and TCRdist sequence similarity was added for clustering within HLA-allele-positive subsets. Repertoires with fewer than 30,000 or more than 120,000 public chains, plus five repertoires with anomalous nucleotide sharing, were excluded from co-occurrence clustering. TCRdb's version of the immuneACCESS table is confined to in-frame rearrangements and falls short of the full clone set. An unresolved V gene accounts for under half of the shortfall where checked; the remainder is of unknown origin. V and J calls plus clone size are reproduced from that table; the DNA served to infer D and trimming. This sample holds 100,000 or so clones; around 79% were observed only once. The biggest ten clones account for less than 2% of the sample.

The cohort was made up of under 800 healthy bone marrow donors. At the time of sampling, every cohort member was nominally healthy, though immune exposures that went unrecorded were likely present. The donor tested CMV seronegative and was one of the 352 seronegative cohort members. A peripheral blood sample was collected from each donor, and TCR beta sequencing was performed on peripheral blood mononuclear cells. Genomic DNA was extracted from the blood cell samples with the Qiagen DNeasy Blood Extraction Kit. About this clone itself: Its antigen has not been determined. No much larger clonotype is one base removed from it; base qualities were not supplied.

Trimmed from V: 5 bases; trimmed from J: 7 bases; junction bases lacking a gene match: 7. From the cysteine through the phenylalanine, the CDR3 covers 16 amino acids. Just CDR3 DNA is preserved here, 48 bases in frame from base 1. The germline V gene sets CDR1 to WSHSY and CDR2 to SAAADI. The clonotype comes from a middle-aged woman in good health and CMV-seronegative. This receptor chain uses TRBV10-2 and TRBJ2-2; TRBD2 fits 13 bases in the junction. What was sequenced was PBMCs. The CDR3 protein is CASSSTSGGRFGELFF. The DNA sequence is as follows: TGCGCCAGCAGTTCGACTAGCGGGGGGCGGTTCGGGGAGCTGTTTTTT.